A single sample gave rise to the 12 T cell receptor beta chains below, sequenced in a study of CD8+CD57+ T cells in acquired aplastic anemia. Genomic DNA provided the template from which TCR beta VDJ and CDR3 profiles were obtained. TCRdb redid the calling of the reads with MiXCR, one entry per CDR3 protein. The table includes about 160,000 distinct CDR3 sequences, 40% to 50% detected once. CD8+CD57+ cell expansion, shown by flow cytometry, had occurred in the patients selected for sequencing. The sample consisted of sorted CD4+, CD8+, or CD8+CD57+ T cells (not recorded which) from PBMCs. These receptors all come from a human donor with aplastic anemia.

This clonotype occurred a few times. The CDR3 protein is CASSVGQEYQPQHF. The CDR3 nucleotides are TGTGCCAGCAGCGTAGGGCAGGAGTATCAGCCCCAGCATTTT. This rearrangement joins TRBV9 to TRBJ1-5, with no clear D. There are 14 residues in the CDR3. V was cut by 0 bases and J by 5 bases, with 9 bases left in between. The germline V gene has CDR1 SGDLS and CDR2 YYNGEE.

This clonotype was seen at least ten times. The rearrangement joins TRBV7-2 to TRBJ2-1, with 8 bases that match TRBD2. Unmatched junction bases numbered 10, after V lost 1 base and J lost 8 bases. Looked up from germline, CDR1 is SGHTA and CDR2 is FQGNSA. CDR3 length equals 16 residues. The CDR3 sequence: CASSLGGLVRGDEQFF. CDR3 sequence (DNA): TGTGCCAGCAGCTTAGGGGGACTAGTCCGGGGCGATGAGCAGTTCTTC.

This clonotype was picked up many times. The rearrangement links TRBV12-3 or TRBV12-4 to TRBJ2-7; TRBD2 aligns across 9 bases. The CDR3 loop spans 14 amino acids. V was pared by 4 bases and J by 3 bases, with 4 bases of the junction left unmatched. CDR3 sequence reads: CASSSGLAGYEQYF. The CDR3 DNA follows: TGTGCCAGCAGTTCGGGACTAGCAGGCTACGAGCAGTACTTC.

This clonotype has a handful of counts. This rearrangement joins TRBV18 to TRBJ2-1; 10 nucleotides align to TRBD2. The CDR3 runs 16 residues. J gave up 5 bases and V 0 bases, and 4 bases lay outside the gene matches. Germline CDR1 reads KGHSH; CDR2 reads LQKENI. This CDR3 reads CASSPPGTSGDNEQFF. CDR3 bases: TGTGCCAGCTCACCACCGGGTACTAGCGGGGACAATGAGCAGTTCTTC. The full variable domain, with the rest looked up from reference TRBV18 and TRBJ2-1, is NAGVMQNPRHLVRRRGQEARLRCSPMKGHSHVYWYRQLPEEGLKFMVYLQKENIIDESGMPKERFSAEFPKEGPSILRIQQVVRGDSAAYFCASSPPGTSGDNEQFFGPGTRLTVL.

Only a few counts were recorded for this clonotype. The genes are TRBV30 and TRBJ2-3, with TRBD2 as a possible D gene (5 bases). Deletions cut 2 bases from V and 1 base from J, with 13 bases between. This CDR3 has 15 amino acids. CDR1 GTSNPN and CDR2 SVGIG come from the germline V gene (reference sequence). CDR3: CAWSKDSLGTDTQYF. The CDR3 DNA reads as TGTGCCTGGAGTAAGGACTCCTTGGGCACAGATACGCAGTATTTT.

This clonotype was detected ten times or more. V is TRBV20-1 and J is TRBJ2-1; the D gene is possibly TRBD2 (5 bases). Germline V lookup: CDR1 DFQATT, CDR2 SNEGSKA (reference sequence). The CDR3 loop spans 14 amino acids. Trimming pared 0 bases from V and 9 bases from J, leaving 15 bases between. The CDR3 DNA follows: TGCAGTGCTAGAGATGGGAGTGAAGATACTGAGCAGTTCTTC. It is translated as CSARDGSEDTEQFF.

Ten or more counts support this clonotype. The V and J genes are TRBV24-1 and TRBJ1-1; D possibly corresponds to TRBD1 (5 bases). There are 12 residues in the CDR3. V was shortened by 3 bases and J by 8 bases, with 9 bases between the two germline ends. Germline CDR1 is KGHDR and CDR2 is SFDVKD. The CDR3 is CATSDPGTEAFF. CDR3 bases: TGTGCCACCAGTGATCCTGGGACGGAAGCTTTCTTT.

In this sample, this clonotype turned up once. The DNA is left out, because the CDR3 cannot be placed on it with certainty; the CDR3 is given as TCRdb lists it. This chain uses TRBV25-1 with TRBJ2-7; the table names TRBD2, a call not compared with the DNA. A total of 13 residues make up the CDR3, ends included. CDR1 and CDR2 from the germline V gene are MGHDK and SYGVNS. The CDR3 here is CASSTSGLYEQYF.

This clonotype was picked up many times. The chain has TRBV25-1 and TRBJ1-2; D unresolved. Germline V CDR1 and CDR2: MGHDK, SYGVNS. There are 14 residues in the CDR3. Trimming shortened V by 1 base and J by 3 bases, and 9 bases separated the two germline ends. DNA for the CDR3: TGTGCCAGCAGTGAATGGGGTCAGGACTATGGCTACACCTTC. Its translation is CASSEWGQDYGYTF.

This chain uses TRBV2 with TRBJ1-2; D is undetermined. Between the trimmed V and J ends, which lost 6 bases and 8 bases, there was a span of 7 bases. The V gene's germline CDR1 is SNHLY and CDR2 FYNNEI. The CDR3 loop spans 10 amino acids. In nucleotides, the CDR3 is TGTGCCAGCAGGGGATCAGGCTACACCTTC. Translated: CASRGSGYTF. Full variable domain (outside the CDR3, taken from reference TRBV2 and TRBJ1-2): EPEVTQTPSHQVTQMGQEVILRCVPISNHLYFYWYRQILGQKVEFLVSFYNNEISEKSEIFDDQFSVERPDGSNFTLKIRSTKLEDSAMYFCASRGSGYTFGSGTRLTVV.

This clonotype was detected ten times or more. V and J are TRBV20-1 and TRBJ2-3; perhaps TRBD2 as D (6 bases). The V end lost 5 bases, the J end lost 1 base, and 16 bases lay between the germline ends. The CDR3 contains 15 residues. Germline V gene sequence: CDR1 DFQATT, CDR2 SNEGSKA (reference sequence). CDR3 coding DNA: TGCAGTGCTCTCGAACTAGCAACAGGCACAGATACGCAGTATTTT. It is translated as CSALELATGTDTQYF.

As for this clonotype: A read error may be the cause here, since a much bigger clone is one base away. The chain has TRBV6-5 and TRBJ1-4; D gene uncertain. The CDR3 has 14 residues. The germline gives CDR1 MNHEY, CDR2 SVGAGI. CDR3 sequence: CASSYLEVNEELFF. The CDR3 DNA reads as TGTGCCAGCAGTTACCTGGAAGTTAATGAAGAACTGTTTTTT.